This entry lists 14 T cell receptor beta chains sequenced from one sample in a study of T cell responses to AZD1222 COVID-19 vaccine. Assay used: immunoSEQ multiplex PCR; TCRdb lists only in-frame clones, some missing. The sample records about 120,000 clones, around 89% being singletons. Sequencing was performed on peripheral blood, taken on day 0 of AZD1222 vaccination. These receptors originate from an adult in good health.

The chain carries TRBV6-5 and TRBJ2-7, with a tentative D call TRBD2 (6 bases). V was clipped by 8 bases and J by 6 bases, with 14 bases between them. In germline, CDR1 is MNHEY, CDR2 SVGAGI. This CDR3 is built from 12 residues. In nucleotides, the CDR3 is TGTGCCAGCGGCCGGGGAGGCGGCGAGCAGTACTTC. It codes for CASGRGGGEQYF.

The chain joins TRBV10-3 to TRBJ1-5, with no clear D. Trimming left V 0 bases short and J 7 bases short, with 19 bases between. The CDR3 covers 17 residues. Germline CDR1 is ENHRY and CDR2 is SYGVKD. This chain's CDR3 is CAISESLGDPRGQPQHF. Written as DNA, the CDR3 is TGTGCCATCAGTGAGTCCCTTGGAGATCCTCGGGGACAGCCCCAGCATTTT.

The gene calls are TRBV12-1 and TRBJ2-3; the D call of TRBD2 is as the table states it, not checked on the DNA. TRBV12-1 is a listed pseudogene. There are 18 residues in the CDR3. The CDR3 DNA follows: TGTGCCAGCAGCTTTGAACTAGCGGGAGAATTCCGCACAGATACGCAGTATTTT. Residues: CASSFELAGEFRTDTQYF.

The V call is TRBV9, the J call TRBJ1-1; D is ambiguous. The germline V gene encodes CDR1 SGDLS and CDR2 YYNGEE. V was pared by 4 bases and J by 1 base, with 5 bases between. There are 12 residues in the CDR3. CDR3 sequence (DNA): TGTGCCAGCAGCCCGCAGAACACTGAAGCTTTCTTT. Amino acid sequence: CASSPQNTEAFF.

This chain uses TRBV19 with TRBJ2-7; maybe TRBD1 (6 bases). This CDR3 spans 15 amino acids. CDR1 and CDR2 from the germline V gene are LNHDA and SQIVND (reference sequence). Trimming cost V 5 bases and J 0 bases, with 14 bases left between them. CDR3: CASSWAGRGSYEQYF. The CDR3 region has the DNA TGTGCCAGTAGTTGGGCCGGCAGGGGCTCCTACGAGCAGTACTTC.

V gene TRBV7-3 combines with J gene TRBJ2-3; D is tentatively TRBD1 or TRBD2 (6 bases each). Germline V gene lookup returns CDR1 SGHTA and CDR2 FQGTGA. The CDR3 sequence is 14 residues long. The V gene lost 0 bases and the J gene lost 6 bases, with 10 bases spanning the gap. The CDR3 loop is CASSLTGGPDTQYF. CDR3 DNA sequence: TGTGCCAGCAGCTTAACCGGGGGCCCGGATACGCAGTATTTT. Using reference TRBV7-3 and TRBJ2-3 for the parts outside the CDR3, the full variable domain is GAGVSQTPSNKVTEKGKYVELRCDPISGHTALYWYRQSLGQGPEFLIYFQGTGAADDSGLPNDRFFAVRPEGSVSTLKIQRTERGDSAVYLCASSLTGGPDTQYFGPGTRLTVL.

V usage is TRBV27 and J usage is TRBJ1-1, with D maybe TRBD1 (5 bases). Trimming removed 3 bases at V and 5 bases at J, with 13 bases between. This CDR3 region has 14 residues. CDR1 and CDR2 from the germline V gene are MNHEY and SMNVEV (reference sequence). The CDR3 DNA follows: TGTGCCAGCAGTTTGAGGGGCCCAGGGACTGAAGCTTTCTTT. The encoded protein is CASSLRGPGTEAFF.

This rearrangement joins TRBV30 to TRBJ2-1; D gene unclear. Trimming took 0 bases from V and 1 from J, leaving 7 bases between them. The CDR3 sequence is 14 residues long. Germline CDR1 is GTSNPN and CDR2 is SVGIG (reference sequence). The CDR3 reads CAWSVGLSYNEQFF. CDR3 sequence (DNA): TGTGCCTGGAGTGTAGGGTTATCCTACAATGAGCAGTTCTTC.

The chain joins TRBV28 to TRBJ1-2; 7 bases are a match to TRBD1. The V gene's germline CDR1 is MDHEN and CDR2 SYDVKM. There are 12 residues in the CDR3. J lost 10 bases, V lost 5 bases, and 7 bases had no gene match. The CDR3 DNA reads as TGTGCCAGCAGTCGACAGGGTGTGGACTACACCTTC. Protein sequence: CASSRQGVDYTF.

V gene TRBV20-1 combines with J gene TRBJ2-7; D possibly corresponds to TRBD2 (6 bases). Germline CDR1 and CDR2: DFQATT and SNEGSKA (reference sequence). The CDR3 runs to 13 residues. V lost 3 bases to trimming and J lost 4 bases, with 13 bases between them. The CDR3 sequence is CSASKRVEYEQYF. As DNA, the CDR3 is TGCAGTGCTAGTAAGCGGGTCGAATACGAGCAGTACTTC.

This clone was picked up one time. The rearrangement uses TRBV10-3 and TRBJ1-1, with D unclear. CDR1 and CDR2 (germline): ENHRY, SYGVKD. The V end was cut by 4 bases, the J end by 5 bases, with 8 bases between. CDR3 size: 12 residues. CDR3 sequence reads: CAISVGSTEAFF. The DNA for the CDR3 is TGTGCCATCAGTGTCGGTTCGACTGAAGCTTTCTTT.

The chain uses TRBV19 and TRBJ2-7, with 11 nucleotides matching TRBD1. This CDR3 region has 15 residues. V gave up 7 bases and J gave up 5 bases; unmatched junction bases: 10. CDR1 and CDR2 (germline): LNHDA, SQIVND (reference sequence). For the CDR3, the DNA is TGTGCCAGTACCCCTCGGACAGGGGGCATCGACGAGCAGTACTTC. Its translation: CASTPRTGGIDEQYF.

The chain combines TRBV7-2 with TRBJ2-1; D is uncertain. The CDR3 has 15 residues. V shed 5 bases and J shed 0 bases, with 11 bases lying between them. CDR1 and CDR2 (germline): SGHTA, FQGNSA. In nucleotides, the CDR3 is TGTGCCAGCAGCCGGCGGACGGCCTCCTACAATGAGCAGTTCTTC. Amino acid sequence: CASSRRTASYNEQFF.

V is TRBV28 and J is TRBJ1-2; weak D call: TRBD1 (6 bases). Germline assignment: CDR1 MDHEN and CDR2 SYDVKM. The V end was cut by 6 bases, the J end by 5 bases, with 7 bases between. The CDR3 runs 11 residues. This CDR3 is CASSQGYGYTF. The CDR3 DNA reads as TGTGCCAGCAGCCAGGGGTATGGCTACACCTTC.